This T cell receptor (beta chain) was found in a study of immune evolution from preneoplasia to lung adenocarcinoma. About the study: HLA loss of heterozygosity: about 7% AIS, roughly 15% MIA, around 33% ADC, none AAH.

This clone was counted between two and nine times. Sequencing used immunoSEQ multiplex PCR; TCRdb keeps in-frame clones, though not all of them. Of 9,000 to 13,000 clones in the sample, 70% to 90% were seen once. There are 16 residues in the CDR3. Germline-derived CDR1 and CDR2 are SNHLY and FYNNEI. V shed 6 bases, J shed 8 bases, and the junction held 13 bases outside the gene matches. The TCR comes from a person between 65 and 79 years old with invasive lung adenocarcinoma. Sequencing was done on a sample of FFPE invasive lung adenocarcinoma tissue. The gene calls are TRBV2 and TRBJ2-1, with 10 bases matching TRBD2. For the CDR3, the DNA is TGTGCCAGCAGGCAAGGACTAGCGGACGTCGGGGATGAGCAGTTCTTC. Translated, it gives CASRQGLADVGDEQFF.